A single sample gave rise to the 26 T cell receptor beta chains below, sequenced in a study of blood T cell repertoires in COVID-19. Profiling relied on immunoSEQ multiplex PCR, and the TCRdb table lists in-frame clones only, not all of them. This table holds 150,000 to 200,000 clones, 80% found once. Sequencing was done on a sample of peripheral blood. All receptors come from a man aged 60-69 years with acute or convalescent COVID-19.

The gene calls are TRBV25-1 and TRBJ1-4, with 7 bases identical to TRBD1. V shed 3 bases and J 6 bases; nucleotides not matched to a gene: 13. The CDR3 runs to 17 residues. Germline V gene data show CDR1 as MGHDK and CDR2 as SYGVNS. In DNA form, the CDR3 reads TGTGCCAGCAGTGAGCAGGGGGACATCTGGGCGTATGAAAAACTGTTTTTT. Its protein product is CASSEQGDIWAYEKLFF.

As for this clone: A read error may account for a junction end that differs from germline. The V call is TRBV2, the J call TRBJ2-7, with D possibly matching TRBD1 (5 bases). The CDR3 is 12 amino acids. Per the germline V gene, CDR1 is SNHLY and CDR2 is FYNNEI. This chain's CDR3 is CASKQVRYGQYF. CDR3 sequence (DNA): TGTGCCAGCAAACAGGTCCGATACGGGCAGTACTTC.

The gene calls are TRBV7-2 and TRBJ1-4, with D perhaps matching TRBD1 (5 bases). The V end lost 1 base, the J end lost 5 bases, and 14 bases lay between the germline ends. Germline V gene sequence: CDR1 SGHTA, CDR2 FQGNSA. The CDR3 extends over 16 amino acids. DNA of the CDR3: TGTGCCAGCAGCTTAGGGGGGAGGGCGGAAAATGAAAAACTGTTTTTT. Its protein is CASSLGGRAENEKLFF.

This chain connects TRBV7-8 to TRBJ1-1; D is perhaps TRBD1 (6 bases). V was shortened by 5 bases and J by 2 bases, with 12 bases between the two germline ends. Germline CDR1 reads SGHVS; CDR2 reads FQNEAQ. This CDR3 spans 14 amino acids. The CDR3 nucleotides read TGTGCCAGCAGCCGAGGAGGGACAAACACTGAAGCTTTCTTT. As protein: CASSRGGTNTEAFF.

This chain links TRBV10-3 with TRBJ1-1; TRBD1 matches at 9 bases. J was trimmed by 5 bases and V by 6 bases; bases with no gene match: 10. CDR1 and CDR2 (germline): ENHRY, SYGVKD. This CDR3 has 15 amino acids. The CDR3, as DNA: TGTGCCATCAGCGCCCTTAGACAGGGGGGTACTGAAGCTTTCTTT. Its protein product is CAISALRQGGTEAFF.

J is TRBJ1-1 and V is TRBV7-6; D might be TRBD1 (6 bases). The V end lost 2 bases, the J end lost 0 bases, and 19 bases lay between the germline ends. The CDR3 consists of 18 residues. Germline-derived CDR1 and CDR2 are SGHVS and FNYEAQ. Here the CDR3 DNA reads TGTGCCAGCAGCTTAACTGCCTTTCCGGGACAAATGAACACTGAAGCTTTCTTT. This encodes CASSLTAFPGQMNTEAFF. The entire variable domain, with the rest obtained from reference TRBV7-6 and TRBJ1-1, is as follows: GAGVSQSPRYKVTKRGQDVALRCDPISGHVSLYWYRQALGQGPEFLTYFNYEAQQDKSGLPNDRFSAERPEGSISTLTIQRTEQRDSAMYRCASSLTAFPGQMNTEAFFGQGTRLTVV.

This chain links TRBV5-4 with TRBJ2-1, with 8 nucleotides matching TRBD1. The junction had 7 bases not matched to a gene; V was cut back by 0 bases and J by 8 bases. This CDR3 has 15 residues. The germline V gene encodes CDR1 SGHNT and CDR2 YYREEE (reference sequence). The CDR3 region has the DNA TGTGCCAGCAGCTTGGCCGACAGGGGTGGGGATGAGCAGTTCTTC. Translating it yields CASSLADRGGDEQFF.

V usage is TRBV24-1 and J usage is TRBJ2-7, with 11 bases fitting TRBD1. The CDR3 sequence is 14 residues long. The V gene end was trimmed by 4 bases and the J gene end by 6 bases; junction bases not matched to a gene: 4. CDR1 and CDR2 (germline): KGHDR, SFDVKD. CDR3 in amino acids: CATSDIGQGAEQYF. The DNA for the CDR3 is TGTGCCACCAGTGACATCGGACAGGGGGCCGAGCAGTACTTC.

The V and J genes are TRBV4-3 and TRBJ2-1; D possibly corresponds to TRBD1 (6 bases). V dropped 0 bases and J dropped 3 bases, with 12 bases sitting between them. The length of the CDR3 is 16 residues. The V gene's germline CDR1 is LGHNA and CDR2 YSLEER. The CDR3 reads CASSQDVTGHYNEQFF. The CDR3 DNA is TGCGCCAGCAGCCAAGACGTGACAGGACACTACAATGAGCAGTTCTTC.

The chain carries TRBV6-5 and TRBJ1-6; D is uncertain. Germline-derived CDR1 and CDR2 are MNHEY and SVGAGI. CDR3 size: 15 residues. The V gene lost 4 bases and the J gene lost 5 bases, with 12 bases spanning the gap. CDR3 coding DNA: TGTGCCAGCAGTTCGTTCGGCGGGAATAATTCACCCCTCCACTTT. Residues: CASSSFGGNNSPLHF.

This chain connects TRBV14 to TRBJ2-1; D is possibly TRBD1 (6 bases). V lost 0 bases and J lost 4, with 10 bases in between. The germline V gene encodes CDR1 SGHDN and CDR2 FVKESK. This CDR3 contains 15 residues. The CDR3 coding sequence is TGTGCCAGCAGCCAAGATCAGCAGGGGTACAATGAGCAGTTCTTC. Translating it yields CASSQDQQGYNEQFF.

The chain carries TRBV10-3 and TRBJ2-7; 7 bases match TRBD1. Germline values: CDR1 ENHRY, CDR2 SYGVKD. This CDR3 comprises 15 residues. V lost 4 bases, J lost 3 bases, and 9 bases stayed unmatched. This CDR3 is CAISGEGAHDYEQYF. The CDR3 DNA reads TGTGCCATCAGTGGCGAGGGGGCCCATGACTACGAGCAGTACTTC.

V gene TRBV25-1 combines with J gene TRBJ2-7; TRBD2 aligns across 10 bases. Losses at the gene ends were 3 bases for V and 1 base for J; bases not matched to a gene: 9. The germline gives CDR1 MGHDK, CDR2 SYGVNS. The CDR3 is made up of 17 amino acids. The CDR3 here is CASSEASGSKHSYEQYF. The DNA for the CDR3 is TGTGCCAGCAGTGAGGCTAGCGGGAGCAAACATTCCTACGAGCAGTACTTC.

The gene calls are TRBV5-4 and TRBJ1-1; no definite D call. CDR1 SGHNT and CDR2 YYREEE come from the germline V gene (reference sequence). This CDR3 is built from 13 residues. V was shortened by 4 bases and J by 3 bases, with 10 bases between the two germline ends. The CDR3, as DNA: TGTGCCAGCAGCGGTAACGGTTACACTGAAGCTTTCTTT. It encodes CASSGNGYTEAFF.

V gene TRBV10-1 combines with J gene TRBJ2-3; 8 positions match TRBD2. V gave up 5 bases and J gave up 0 bases; unmatched junction bases: 4. Looked up from germline, CDR1 is WNHNN and CDR2 is SYGVQD (reference sequence). The CDR3 sequence is 15 residues long. Written as DNA, the CDR3 is TGCGCCAGCAGTCCCTCTAGCGGGAGCACAGATACGCAGTATTTT. Residues: CASSPSSGSTDTQYF.

V usage is TRBV10-3 and J usage is TRBJ2-7; TRBD1 agrees at 8 bases. Germline V lookup: CDR1 ENHRY, CDR2 SYGVKD. CDR3 length equals 17 residues. The ends lost 0 bases at V and 6 bases at J; junction bases unmatched: 13. The CDR3 DNA follows: TGTGCCATCAGTGAGTCGACTCTGACAGGGGTATCCGGCGAGCAGTACTTC. Amino acids: CAISESTLTGVSGEQYF.

The chain is built from TRBV19 and TRBJ1-2; 10 bases fit TRBD1. Germline-derived CDR1 and CDR2 are LNHDA and SQIVND (reference sequence). V dropped 3 bases and J dropped 4; count of bases not matched to a gene: 5. The CDR3 has 15 amino acids. In DNA form, the CDR3 reads TGTGCCAGTAGTATTCCGGGACAGGGGTTCTATGGCTACACCTTC. It translates to CASSIPGQGFYGYTF.

The CDR3 region is CASSHATGVNTEAFF. For the CDR3, the DNA is TGCGCCAGCAGCCATGCTACAGGGGTTAACACTGAAGCTTTCTTT. The chain carries TRBV4-3 and TRBJ1-1, with 7 bases lining up with TRBD1. Per germline, CDR1 LGHNA and CDR2 YSLEER. The CDR3 has 15 amino acids. J was trimmed by 2 bases and V by 3 bases; bases with no gene match: 6.

This sequence joins TRBV10-3 and TRBJ1-1, with no clear D. The germline CDR1 and CDR2 sequences are ENHRY and SYGVKD. The germline V and J ends were trimmed by 3 bases and 6 bases, with 5 bases remaining between them. CDR3 length: 11 amino acids. The DNA for the CDR3 is TGTGCCATCAGTGATCCTCCTGAAGCTTTCTTT. Its translation: CAISDPPEAFF.

J is TRBJ2-7 and V is TRBV3-1 (or the pseudogene TRBV3-2); 8 bases map to TRBD2. Germline V gives CDR1 LGHDT, CDR2 YNNKEL (reference sequence). There are 17 residues in the CDR3. Trimming removed 1 base from V and 5 bases from J; junction bases left unmatched: 13. The CDR3 DNA reads TGTGCCAGCAGCCAAGGGAGGACTAGCATCAGTGGGGACGAGCAGTACTTC. This gives the protein CASSQGRTSISGDEQYF.

This clone was seen repeatedly, ten times or more. The V gene is TRBV2, the J gene TRBJ2-7; 10 bases are shared with TRBD2. Trimming took 5 bases from V and 1 from J; bases not matched to a gene: 5. Germline V gene lookup returns CDR1 SNHLY and CDR2 FYNNEI. The length of the CDR3 is 15 residues. The CDR3 spells CASSTLAGASYEQYF. The DNA for the CDR3 is TGTGCCAGCAGTACCCTAGCGGGGGCTTCCTACGAGCAGTACTTC. Complete variable domain (other parts from reference TRBV2 and TRBJ2-7): EPEVTQTPSHQVTQMGQEVILRCVPISNHLYFYWYRQILGQKVEFLVSFYNNEISEKSEIFDDQFSVERPDGSNFTLKIRSTKLEDSAMYFCASSTLAGASYEQYFGPGTRLTVT.

The gene calls are TRBV11-2 and TRBJ1-1, with D unclear. The CDR3 length is 14 residues. Trimming pared 2 bases from V and 1 base from J, leaving 8 bases between. Germline V lookup: CDR1 SGHAT, CDR2 FQNNGV. CDR3 DNA sequence: TGTGCCAGCAGCTTAACCCCCGGGAACACTGAAGCTTTCTTT. The encoded protein is CASSLTPGNTEAFF.

The gene calls are TRBV11-2 and TRBJ1-5; D not certain. The V gene's germline CDR1 is SGHAT and CDR2 FQNNGV. The V end was cut by 5 bases, the J end by 6 bases, with 11 bases between. The CDR3 is made up of 13 amino acids. CDR3 in amino acids: CASSRRSRQPQHF. The DNA for the CDR3 is TGTGCCAGCAGCCGGAGGTCCCGTCAGCCCCAGCATTTT.

The rearrangement links TRBV9 to TRBJ2-1; 10 nucleotides line up with TRBD2. This CDR3 spans 15 amino acids. V lost 3 bases to trimming and J lost 8 bases; unmatched junction nucleotides: 8. Looked up from germline, CDR1 is SGDLS and CDR2 is YYNGEE. This CDR3 is CASSGSGRRLDEQFF. In nucleotides, the CDR3 is TGTGCCAGCAGCGGTAGCGGGAGGCGGTTGGATGAGCAGTTCTTC.

V usage is TRBV28 and J usage is TRBJ1-5; no clear D gene. The CDR3 runs to 15 residues. Germline-derived CDR1 and CDR2 are MDHEN and SYDVKM. Trimming cost V 5 bases and J 7 bases, with 18 bases left between them. CDR3 in amino acids: CASSPIRTGYQPQHF. The CDR3 nucleotides are TGTGCCAGCAGTCCGATACGGACGGGGTACCAGCCCCAGCATTTT.

Only a few counts were recorded for this clone. The rearrangement joins TRBV24-1 to TRBJ1-1; D gene ambiguous. V dropped 3 bases and J dropped 6 bases, with 10 bases sitting between them. CDR3 length: 13 residues. CDR1 is KGHDR and CDR2 is SFDVKD in the germline V gene. In DNA form, the CDR3 reads TGTGCCACCAGTGATAACGGGCGGGCTGAAGCTTTCTTT. It translates to CATSDNGRAEAFF.